This T cell receptor beta chain came from a study of cytomegalovirus exposure and HLA in healthy donors. Turning to this clone: What it recognizes is unknown.

60 Vbeta and 13 Jbeta primers were used in PCR. Libraries were prepared by immunoSEQ multiplex PCR; TCRdb keeps only in-frame clonotypes and omits some of them. Among 85,000 to 95,000 clones, roughly 70% were seen once, and the ten largest hold about a fifth. Germline V gene lookup returns CDR1 SGHDT and CDR2 YYEEEE. The trim removed 3 bases at V and 5 bases at J, leaving 2 bases unmatched. There are 14 residues in the CDR3. General study results and limits: Per a later analysis, approximately 16,000 TCR beta sequences showed association with HLA alleles at 0.05 false discovery rate.

The specimen was PBMCs. The sequence came from a man younger than 45 in good health and CMV-seropositive. V is TRBV5-6 and J is TRBJ1-5, with TRBD1 matching 10 bases. CDR3 amino acids: CASSSTGGDQPQHF. The CDR3 nucleotides are TGTGCCAGCAGCTCGACAGGGGGCGATCAGCCCCAGCATTTT.